These 13 T cell receptor beta chains came from one sample sequenced in a study of T cell responses to AZD1222 COVID-19 vaccine. The protocol was immunoSEQ multiplex PCR, while the TCRdb copy is restricted to in-frame clones and leaves out a portion. Found here are tens of thousands of clones, approximately 87% of them singletons; the top ten hold 7%. Sequences were derived from peripheral blood, sampled on day 0 of AZD1222 vaccination. The source of these receptors is an adult in good health.

The chain recombines TRBV10-3 with TRBJ2-7, with a weak D call TRBD1 (5 bases). Germline V CDR1 and CDR2: ENHRY, SYGVKD. V was trimmed by 0 bases and J by 0 bases, leaving 12 bases between them. The CDR3 is made up of 16 amino acids. CDR3 bases: TGTGCCATCAGTGAGTCGGGGCAGGGTGGCTCCTACGAGCAGTACTTC. It encodes CAISESGQGGSYEQYF.

The rearrangement joins TRBV11-2 to TRBJ1-3; the match to TRBD1 covers 10 bases. J gave up 4 bases and V 5 bases, and 5 bases lay outside the gene matches. Per germline, CDR1 SGHAT and CDR2 FQNNGV. The CDR3 consists of 15 residues. The CDR3 nucleotides are TGTGCCAGCAGCCCCCGGGACAGGGGAGGAAACACCATATATTTT. Its translation: CASSPRDRGGNTIYF. Complete variable domain (other parts from reference TRBV11-2 and TRBJ1-3): EAGVAQSPRYKIIEKRQSVAFWCNPISGHATLYWYQQILGQGPKLLIQFQNNGVVDDSQLPKDRFSAERLKGVDSTLKIQPAKLEDSAVYLCASSPRDRGGNTIYFGEGSWLTVV.

The chain couples TRBV5-1 to TRBJ1-2; a weak D match, TRBD1 (5 bases). The CDR3 consists of 15 residues. The V gene lost 4 bases and the J gene lost 6 bases, with 19 bases spanning the gap. Germline V gene lookup returns CDR1 SGHRS and CDR2 YFSETQ. CDR3 sequence: CASSPQSAGSDGYTF. The CDR3 DNA reads TGCGCCAGCAGCCCCCAAAGCGCAGGGAGCGATGGCTACACCTTC.

The CDR3 region has the DNA TGTGCCAGCAGCCAAGACAGGACGATCTACAATGAGCAGTTCTTC. Its protein is CASSQDRTIYNEQFF. The chain combines TRBV3-1 (or the pseudogene TRBV3-2) with TRBJ2-1; D uncertain. Germline-derived CDR1 and CDR2 are LGHDT and YNNKEL (reference sequence). Trimming pared 0 bases from V and 3 bases from J, leaving 9 bases between. The CDR3 length is 15 residues.

This rearrangement joins TRBV5-4 to TRBJ2-5, with unresolved D. The CDR3 is 13 amino acids. Germline V gives CDR1 SGHNT, CDR2 YYREEE (reference sequence). V was trimmed by 2 bases and J by 3 bases, leaving 8 bases between them. For the CDR3, the DNA is TGTGCCAGCAGCTTTAAAGGCGAAGAGACCCAGTACTTC. Its protein is CASSFKGEETQYF.

The J gene is TRBJ2-3, the V gene TRBV27; possibly TRBD2 for D (5 bases). In germline, CDR1 is MNHEY, CDR2 SMNVEV (reference sequence). The CDR3 has 17 amino acids. Trimming left V 4 bases short and J 2 bases short, with 19 bases between. This CDR3 is CASSSIRTSFVTDTQYF. Written as DNA, the CDR3 is TGTGCCAGCAGTTCCATCCGGACTTCGTTTGTCACAGATACGCAGTATTTT.

The chain carries TRBV7-2 and TRBJ2-3; D might be TRBD2 (7 bases). The CDR3 is made up of 16 amino acids. V lost 5 bases to trimming and J lost 3 bases, with 18 bases between them. Germline V gene sequence: CDR1 SGHTA, CDR2 FQGNSA. CDR3 sequence reads: CASSPGSGGRTDTQYF. In DNA, the CDR3 is TGTGCCAGCAGCCCAGGCTCGGGGGGCAGGACAGATACGCAGTATTTT.

This CDR3 reads CASSSVGTGKNYEQFF. In DNA form, the CDR3 reads TGTGCCAGCAGCTCCGTAGGGACAGGGAAAAATTATGAGCAGTTCTTC. This chain uses TRBV7-9 with TRBJ2-1, with 9 bases that match TRBD1. Germline CDR1 SEHNR, CDR2 FQNEAQ (reference sequence). This CDR3 has 16 amino acids. V lost 4 bases, J lost 8 bases, and 12 bases stayed unmatched.

The chain is built from TRBV3-1 (or the pseudogene TRBV3-2) and TRBJ1-5, with D unresolved. The CDR3 sequence is 15 residues long. Trimming left V 0 bases short and J 11 bases short, with 17 bases between. Germline CDR1 reads LGHDT; CDR2 reads YNNKEL (reference sequence). The CDR3 nucleotides are TGTGCCAGCAGCCAAGATCAGACACTCTCTTCAGCCCAGCATTTT. Translated: CASSQDQTLSSAQHF.

The V gene is TRBV28, the J gene TRBJ1-2; 9 bases line up with TRBD1. Losses at the gene ends were 6 bases for V and 2 bases for J; bases not matched to a gene: 4. The CDR3 consists of 14 residues. CDR1 and CDR2 from the germline V gene are MDHEN and SYDVKM. The chain's CDR3 is CASRTGQGNYGYTF. CDR3 bases: TGTGCCAGCAGAACCGGACAGGGGAACTATGGCTACACCTTC.

J is TRBJ2-7 and V is TRBV2; 8 nucleotides agree with TRBD2. Germline CDR1 SNHLY, CDR2 FYNNEI. The J segment lost 2 bases and the V segment lost 5 bases, leaving 5 bases of the junction unmatched. CDR3 length: 14 residues. The CDR3 bases are TGTGCCAGCAGTACACCGGGACTAGCCTACGAGCAGTACTTC. Residues: CASSTPGLAYEQYF.

V gene TRBV12-5 combines with J gene TRBJ2-7; D gene ambiguous. The CDR3 is 13 amino acids. The V end lost 1 base, the J end lost 0 bases, and 4 bases lay between the germline ends. Germline V gene sequence: CDR1 LGHNT, CDR2 FRNRAP. CDR3 bases: TGTGCTAGTGGTTTGGACGGCTCCTACGAGCAGTACTTC. Translated: CASGLDGSYEQYF.

The chain joins TRBV4-3 to TRBJ2-7; D might be TRBD1 (6 bases). The V gene lost 3 bases and the J gene lost 3 bases, with 12 bases spanning the gap. CDR3 length: 14 amino acids. In germline, CDR1 is LGHNA, CDR2 YSLEER. CDR3 amino acids: CASSHGDTLYEQYF. In nucleotides, the CDR3 is TGCGCCAGCAGCCATGGGGACACGCTCTACGAGCAGTACTTC.